Presented here are 29 T cell receptor beta chains from one specimen sequenced in a study of blood T cell repertoires in COVID-19. The table came from immunoSEQ multiplex PCR; TCRdb's copy has only in-frame clones and leaves some out. The table lists about 260,000 clones, 75% to 95% of them singletons. Sequenced: peripheral blood. The source of these receptors is a person between 18 and 30 years old with COVID-19, enrolled during active disease.

This clone was seen more than once but under ten times. This chain links TRBV7-6 with TRBJ1-1; TRBD1 might be the D (6 bases). V shed 5 bases and J shed 0 bases, with 13 bases lying between them. The germline V gene encodes CDR1 SGHVS and CDR2 FNYEAQ. The CDR3 has 15 residues. The CDR3 reads CASSANTGMNTEAFF. The CDR3 region has the DNA TGTGCCAGCAGCGCAAATACAGGGATGAACACTGAAGCTTTCTTT.

The chain recombines TRBV11-2 with TRBJ1-1; 7 nucleotides match TRBD1. This CDR3 spans 14 amino acids. The junction had 6 bases not matched to a gene; V was cut back by 5 bases and J by 3 bases. In germline, CDR1 is SGHAT, CDR2 FQNNGV. CDR3 sequence: CASSPFDRDTEAFF. In nucleotides, the CDR3 is TGTGCCAGCAGCCCATTTGACAGGGACACTGAAGCTTTCTTT.

The table lists this clone with a few counts. The rearrangement links TRBV5-1 to TRBJ1-2, with 7 positions matching TRBD1. CDR3 size: 13 residues. Germline CDR1 SGHRS, CDR2 YFSETQ. V lost 2 bases, J lost 3 bases, and 1 base stayed unmatched. The CDR3 protein is CASSFRGDYGYTF. The CDR3 DNA reads as TGCGCCAGCAGCTTCAGGGGGGACTATGGCTACACCTTC.

V is TRBV24-1 and J is TRBJ2-1; 12 nucleotides line up with TRBD2. With 4 bases clipped from V and 6 bases from J, the junction kept 9 bases outside the gene matches. The CDR3 spans 17 residues. The germline V gene encodes CDR1 KGHDR and CDR2 SFDVKD. CDR3 coding DNA: TGTGCCACCAGTGACCCCATCCTAGCGGGAGGGCGCAATGAGCAGTTCTTC. It is translated as CATSDPILAGGRNEQFF.

The V gene is TRBV4-2, the J gene TRBJ1-2; D is unresolved. This CDR3 is built from 15 residues. Germline V gene sequence: CDR1 LGHNA, CDR2 YNFKEQ. V lost 2 bases to trimming and J lost 3 bases, with 13 bases between them. CDR3 coding DNA: TGTGCCAGCAGCCAAAGCAACAGCAGGCACTATGGCTACACCTTC. This encodes CASSQSNSRHYGYTF.

V usage is TRBV18 and J usage is TRBJ2-7; D call uncertain. V lost 3 bases, J lost 4 bases, and 16 bases lay in between. Germline V CDR1 and CDR2: KGHSH, LQKENI. CDR3 length: 15 amino acids. The CDR3 DNA sequence: TGTGCCAGCTCACCGCGACATTCCGATCGGTACGAGCAGTACTTC. Translated: CASSPRHSDRYEQYF.

The chain recombines TRBV29-1 with TRBJ2-5; perhaps TRBD2 as D (5 bases). In germline, CDR1 is SQVTM, CDR2 ANQGSEA. Deletions cut 8 bases from V and 2 bases from J, with 15 bases between. The CDR3 has 13 amino acids. The CDR3 nucleotides are TGCAGCTCCCGGGGAAACCCTCAAGAGACCCAGTACTTC. This sequence encodes CSSRGNPQETQYF.

V is TRBV4-1 and J is TRBJ2-7; 8 nucleotides agree with TRBD1. The CDR3 extends over 15 amino acids. V lost 0 bases, J lost 5 bases, and 6 bases stayed unmatched. Germline V lookup: CDR1 MGHRA, CDR2 YSYEKL. The CDR3 protein is CASSQEDRESDEQYF. The CDR3, as DNA: TGCGCCAGCAGCCAAGAGGACAGGGAATCCGACGAGCAGTACTTC.

This clone has only one observation. V is TRBV4-2 and J is TRBJ1-1; D unclear. Trimming left V 4 bases short and J 1 base short, with 10 bases between. The CDR3 loop spans 14 amino acids. The germline gives CDR1 LGHNA, CDR2 YNFKEQ. As DNA, the CDR3 is TGTGCCAGCAGCCCCCTCACAACGAACACTGAAGCTTTCTTT. It yields the protein CASSPLTTNTEAFF.

The chain carries TRBV6-5 and TRBJ2-3; D gene unclear. Germline V gene data show CDR1 as MNHEY and CDR2 as SVGAGI. The CDR3 totals 11 residues. Trimming cost V 5 bases and J 8 bases, with 8 bases left between them. The CDR3 DNA is TGTGCCAGCAGTCCGCCAGGTACGCAGTATTTT. Translation: CASSPPGTQYF.

The CDR3 loop is CASYPGAHSNQPQHF. In nucleotides, the CDR3 is TGTGCCAGTTATCCAGGGGCCCATAGCAATCAGCCCCAGCATTTT. The chain couples TRBV2 to TRBJ1-5; perhaps TRBD1 as D (6 bases). Germline CDR1 is SNHLY and CDR2 is FYNNEI. The CDR3 contains 15 residues. With 9 bases removed from V and 0 bases from J, the gap between germline ends came to 15 bases.

DNA of the CDR3: TGTGCCAGCAGTTACTCAATCCGGGAGGGCCTTCACACCGGGGAGCTGTTTTTT. Its protein product is CASSYSIREGLHTGELFF. This sequence joins TRBV6-2 or TRBV6-3 and TRBJ2-2; 8 positions match TRBD2. Germline CDR1 is MNHEY and CDR2 is SVGEGT. V was clipped by 0 bases and J by 3 bases; unmatched bases: 9. The CDR3 is made up of 18 amino acids.

In DNA, the CDR3 is TGTGCCAGCAGCCAAGCGGAAACTAGCGGGAGCTGCACAGATACGCAGTATTTT. It translates to CASSQAETSGSCTDTQYF. This chain links TRBV3-1 (or the pseudogene TRBV3-2) with TRBJ2-3; 11 bases are a match to TRBD2. The germline CDR1 and CDR2 sequences are LGHDT and YNNKEL (reference sequence). The CDR3 totals 18 residues. The V and J ends lost 1 base and 1 base, in that order; junction bases with no gene match: 7.

The chain couples TRBV11-2 to TRBJ1-4; 7 bases map to TRBD1. V was clipped by 5 bases and J by 3 bases; unmatched bases: 9. CDR1 is SGHAT, CDR2 FQNNGV, per germline. CDR3 size: 16 residues. CDR3 bases: TGTGCCAGCAGCCTTGGACGGACAGGACCTAATGAAAAACTGTTTTTT. Translating gives CASSLGRTGPNEKLFF.

The V call is TRBV7-2, the J call TRBJ1-4, with 7 nucleotides matching TRBD1. In germline, CDR1 is SGHTA, CDR2 FQGNSA. This CDR3 is built from 14 residues. The J segment lost 1 base and the V segment lost 4 bases, leaving 0 bases of the junction unmatched. The CDR3 protein is CASSSGGTNEKLFF. CDR3 bases: TGTGCCAGCAGCTCAGGGGGAACTAATGAAAAACTGTTTTTT. Drawing the rest from reference TRBV7-2 and TRBJ1-4, the complete variable domain is GAGVSQSPSNKVTEKGKDVELRCDPISGHTALYWYRQSLGQGLEFLIYFQGNSAPDKSGLPSDRFSAERTGGSVSTLTIQRTQQEDSAVYLCASSSGGTNEKLFFGSGTQLSVL.

The chain links TRBV4-3 to TRBJ1-5; D remains ambiguous. The CDR3 has 16 amino acids. Trimming took 0 bases from V and 0 from J, leaving 9 bases between them. Germline V gives CDR1 LGHNA, CDR2 YSLEER. CDR3 protein: CASSQERSYSNQPQHF. As DNA, the CDR3 is TGCGCCAGCAGCCAAGAGAGGAGTTATAGCAATCAGCCCCAGCATTTT.

V is TRBV5-8 and J is TRBJ1-1; D gene uncertain. The CDR3 covers 15 residues. Between the trimmed V and J ends, which lost 5 bases and 2 bases, there was a span of 16 bases. Germline CDR1 is SGHTS and CDR2 is YDEGEE. The CDR3 here is CASRDFGSGNTEAFF. CDR3 bases: TGTGCCAGCAGGGATTTTGGCTCGGGTAACACTGAAGCTTTCTTT.

The V gene is TRBV6-5, the J gene TRBJ2-1; D remains ambiguous. Trimming stripped 6 bases from V and 12 bases from J, with 12 bases between. This CDR3 spans 11 amino acids. Germline CDR1 is MNHEY and CDR2 is SVGAGI. Here the CDR3 DNA reads TGTGCCAGCAGCCGTCGAGGTAGGCAGTTCTTC. The encoded protein is CASSRRGRQFF.

The CDR3 region is CASSRTSGVTDTQYF. The CDR3 nucleotides read TGTGCCAGCAGCCGCACTAGCGGAGTGACAGATACGCAGTATTTT. The V gene is TRBV7-2, the J gene TRBJ2-3; 8 nucleotides line up with TRBD2. Germline assignment: CDR1 SGHTA and CDR2 FQGNSA. V trimming: 5 bases; J trimming: 3 bases; junction bases outside the gene matches: 7. The CDR3 consists of 15 residues.

V usage is TRBV4-1 and J usage is TRBJ2-3; 8 nucleotides agree with TRBD2. This CDR3 spans 18 amino acids. In germline, CDR1 is MGHRA, CDR2 YSYEKL. J was trimmed by 6 bases and V by 4 bases; bases with no gene match: 18. CDR3 region: CASSPVAGGNIPGDTQYF. In DNA form, the CDR3 reads TGCGCCAGCAGCCCAGTCGCGGGAGGCAACATACCGGGGGATACGCAGTATTTT.

This chain's CDR3 is CASSLNSGYEQYF. The CDR3 nucleotides read TGTGCCAGCAGCTTGAACTCCGGCTACGAGCAGTACTTC. The chain uses TRBV5-4 and TRBJ2-7, with no clear D. V lost 1 base and J lost 3, with 8 bases in between. The CDR3 length is 13 residues. Per germline, CDR1 SGHNT and CDR2 YYREEE (reference sequence).

This chain uses TRBV27 with TRBJ2-5; the D is unclear. The ends were cut back, 5 bases at V and 5 bases at J, with 6 bases in the middle. The CDR3 loop spans 11 amino acids. CDR1 and CDR2 from the germline V gene are MNHEY and SMNVEV (reference sequence). The CDR3 spells CASSPRETQYF. CDR3 bases: TGTGCCAGCAGTCCCCGGGAGACCCAGTACTTC.

The genes are TRBV7-9 and TRBJ2-7, with TRBD1 identical over 7 bases. J gave up 3 bases and V 3 bases, and 5 bases lay outside the gene matches. Per germline, CDR1 SEHNR and CDR2 FQNEAQ (reference sequence). The CDR3 contains 14 residues. CDR3: CASSFTGAIYEQYF. The CDR3 nucleotides are TGTGCCAGCAGCTTTACAGGGGCGATCTACGAGCAGTACTTC.

The V gene is TRBV18, the J gene TRBJ2-1; the D is unclear. The V gene lost 0 bases and the J gene lost 2 bases, with 5 bases spanning the gap. Germline CDR1 reads KGHSH; CDR2 reads LQKENI. CDR3 length: 14 residues. DNA for the CDR3: TGTGCCAGCTCACCACCTACTACCTACAATGAGCAGTTCTTC. Its protein product is CASSPPTTYNEQFF.

The rearrangement joins TRBV10-3 to TRBJ2-7; weak D call: TRBD2 (5 bases). CDR1 is ENHRY, CDR2 SYGVKD, per germline. The CDR3 contains 13 residues. Trimming shortened V by 2 bases and J by 8 bases, and 13 bases separated the two germline ends. The CDR3 bases are TGTGCCATCAGTGAGGATGGGAGTAACAAGCAGTACTTC. It is translated as CAISEDGSNKQYF.

The J gene is TRBJ2-5, the V gene TRBV11-1; 11 nucleotides line up with TRBD2. The germline CDR1 and CDR2 sequences are SGHAT and FQDESV (reference sequence). The CDR3 is made up of 14 amino acids. V lost 5 bases, J lost 4 bases, and 3 bases stayed unmatched. CDR3 DNA: TGTGCCAGCAGCAAGGGACTAGCGGCAGAGACCCAGTACTTC. Translation: CASSKGLAAETQYF.

V usage is TRBV28 and J usage is TRBJ2-1, with no clear D. CDR3 length equals 17 residues. The germline gives CDR1 MDHEN, CDR2 SYDVKM. Trimming removed 5 bases at V and 3 bases at J, with 20 bases between. CDR3 sequence (DNA): TGTGCCAGCAGTCCCCACGCTGATCGCGAAAACTACAATGAGCAGTTCTTC. Translating it yields CASSPHADRENYNEQFF.

This chain joins TRBV7-9 and TRBJ1-5, with D hard to call. Germline lookup yields CDR1 SEHNR and CDR2 FQNEAQ (reference sequence). V gave up 5 bases and J gave up 2 bases, with 13 bases separating them. The CDR3 runs to 15 residues. The CDR3 here is CASSPGGLGNQPQHF. In nucleotides, the CDR3 is TGTGCCAGCAGCCCCGGCGGCCTCGGCAATCAGCCCCAGCATTTT.

The genes are TRBV2 and TRBJ2-5; the match to TRBD2 covers 10 bases. CDR3 size: 17 residues. The germline V gene encodes CDR1 SNHLY and CDR2 FYNNEI. Germline trimming cut 0 bases from V and 0 bases from J; bases unmatched to any gene: 4. In DNA, the CDR3 is TGTGCCAGCAGTGAAGCGGGTAGCGGGGGGTACCAAGAGACCCAGTACTTC. It encodes CASSEAGSGGYQETQYF.